The T cell receptor (beta chain) described here comes from a study of sequential checkpoint blockade in melanoma. For the study at large: Matched biopsies came pretreatment and at week 13 for some 22 patients.

V was clipped by 5 bases and J by 5 bases; unmatched bases: 8. Per germline, CDR1 SQVTM and CDR2 ANQGSEA. The CDR3 sequence is 14 residues long. Clones were sequenced by immunoSEQ multiplex PCR, and TCRdb holds only the in-frame ones, with some missing. The sample records some 13,000 clones, roughly 21% being singletons. This clone is termed medium-sized. Treatment here: randomized to nivolumab then ipilimumab (arm A) or the reverse (arm B). Sequences were derived from tumor tissue (inferred from file names), sampled from a patient given nivolumab and ipilimumab in sequence. This TCR came from a human donor with melanoma. The chain links TRBV29-1 to TRBJ2-2, with 7 bases lining up with TRBD1. DNA for the CDR3: TGCAGCGTTTTTTACAGGGGATTAACCGGGGAGCTGTTTTTT. It yields the protein CSVFYRGLTGELFF.